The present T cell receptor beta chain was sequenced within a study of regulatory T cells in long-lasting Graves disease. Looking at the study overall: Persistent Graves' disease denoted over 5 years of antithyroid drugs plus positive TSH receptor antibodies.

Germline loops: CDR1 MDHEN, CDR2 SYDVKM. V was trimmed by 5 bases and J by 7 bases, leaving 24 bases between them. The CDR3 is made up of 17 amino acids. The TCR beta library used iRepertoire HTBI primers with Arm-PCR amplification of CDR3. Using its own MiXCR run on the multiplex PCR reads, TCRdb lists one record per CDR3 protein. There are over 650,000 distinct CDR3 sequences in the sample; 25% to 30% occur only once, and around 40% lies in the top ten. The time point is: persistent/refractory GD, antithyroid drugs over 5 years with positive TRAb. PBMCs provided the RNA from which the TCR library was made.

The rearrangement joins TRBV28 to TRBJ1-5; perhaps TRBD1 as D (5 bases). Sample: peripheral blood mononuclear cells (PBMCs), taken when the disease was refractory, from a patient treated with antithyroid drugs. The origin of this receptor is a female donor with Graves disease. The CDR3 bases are TGTGCCAGCAGTCCGCAGGGAAGCGCCGCTGGAAACCAGCCCCAGCATTTT. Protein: CASSPQGSAAGNQPQHF.